This T cell receptor (beta chain) was captured by sequencing in a study of monozygotic twins with inflammatory bowel disease. Researchers collected about 2.5 ml of blood per donor. The CDR3 sequence is 11 residues long. Germline V CDR1 and CDR2: LGHNT, FRNRAP. From the 5' RACE reads, TCRdb lists one entry per CDR3 protein and no DNA. This sample's table reports tens of thousands of distinct CDR3 sequences. The chain joins TRBV12-5 to TRBJ1-4. The sequence derives from a human donor with ulcerative colitis or Crohn's disease, or a healthy co-twin of an affected twin (not recorded which). Sequenced: blood. The CDR3 sequence: CASVQDEKLFF.